Below, 27 T cell receptor beta chains from the same sample are listed, as sequenced in a study of shared T cell receptors in the human thymus. The table came from immunoSEQ multiplex PCR; TCRdb's copy has only in-frame clones and leaves some out. Of 450,000 to 650,000 clones in the sample, 78% are singletons; the top ten hold more than 0.01%. A further study also used this sample, focusing on human thymus T cells.

The sample comprised thymocytes. These receptors all stem from a boy in the first two years of life with a congenital heart defect.

This chain joins TRBV5-1 and TRBJ2-1, with 7 nucleotides matching TRBD2. The CDR3 runs 16 residues. V gave up 0 bases and J gave up 15 bases; unmatched junction bases: 18. The germline CDR1 and CDR2 sequences are SGHRS and YFSETQ. CDR3 sequence reads: CASSLVGRERNGSTFF. The DNA for the CDR3 is TGCGCCAGCAGCTTGGTGGGGAGGGAGAGGAATGGGAGTACGTTCTTC.

This clone was seen only a few times. V gene TRBV5-6 combines with J gene TRBJ2-3; 8 nucleotides line up with TRBD2. The J segment lost 1 base and the V segment lost 4 bases, leaving 14 bases of the junction unmatched. This CDR3 is 18 amino acids long. Germline V gene sequence: CDR1 SGHDT, CDR2 YYEEEE. The CDR3 coding sequence is TGTGCCAGCAGCCAGTGGGGGAACCGGCGGGAGGGCACAGATACGCAGTATTTT. This gives the protein CASSQWGNRREGTDTQYF.

CDR3 DNA sequence: TGCGCCAGCAGCTTATCTTCAGGGGTTCAGCCCCAGCATTTT. Amino acid sequence: CASSLSSGVQPQHF. The chain carries TRBV5-1 and TRBJ1-5, with D possibly being TRBD1 (6 bases). This CDR3 region has 14 residues. The V end lost 2 bases, the J end lost 6 bases, and 12 bases lay between the germline ends. The germline V gene encodes CDR1 SGHRS and CDR2 YFSETQ.

This chain uses TRBV7-9 with TRBJ2-7; 8 nucleotides match TRBD2. The CDR3 covers 14 residues. Germline-derived CDR1 and CDR2 are SEHNR and FQNEAQ (reference sequence). Trimming at V came to 9 bases and at J to 4 bases, leaving 11 bases not matched to a gene. CDR3 amino acids: CASAQASGGYEQYF. CDR3 nucleotide sequence: TGTGCCAGTGCTCAAGCCTCGGGAGGGTACGAGCAGTACTTC.

The chain employs TRBV7-9 and TRBJ2-3; TRBD2 matches 7 bases. The CDR3 contains 17 residues. Trimming cost V 5 bases and J 2 bases; bases outside gene matches: 13. The germline gives CDR1 SEHNR, CDR2 FQNEAQ (reference sequence). The CDR3 DNA reads as TGTGCCAGCAGCCATGGGGGGGATGATACACACACAGATACGCAGTATTTT. Translating it yields CASSHGGDDTHTDTQYF.

The V and J genes are TRBV28 and TRBJ2-1, with 7 bases fitting TRBD2. CDR1 and CDR2 from the germline V gene are MDHEN and SYDVKM. Germline trimming cut 5 bases from V and 10 bases from J; bases unmatched to any gene: 17. This CDR3 is 16 amino acids long. The CDR3 bases are TGTGCCAGCAGTGACCGCTCGGGACTACTCCGCCCGGAGCAGTTCTTC. It codes for CASSDRSGLLRPEQFF.

In its sample, this clone was seen once. The rearrangement links TRBV15 to TRBJ2-5; D is uncertain. CDR1 and CDR2 from the germline V gene are LNHNV and YYDKDF (reference sequence). The CDR3 sequence is 15 residues long. With 5 bases removed from V and 4 bases from J, the gap between germline ends came to 17 bases. The CDR3 spells CATSPDVGGRETQYF. CDR3 sequence (DNA): TGTGCCACCAGCCCCGACGTAGGTGGGCGAGAGACCCAGTACTTC.

This clone was detected a few times. The chain is built from TRBV6-6 and TRBJ2-7; maybe TRBD1 (6 bases). The CDR3 totals 15 residues. The germline V gene has CDR1 MNHNY and CDR2 SVGAGI (reference sequence). V was shortened by 7 bases and J by 5 bases, with 21 bases between the two germline ends. DNA for the CDR3: TGTGCCAGCACCGCGGGTTCGGGACATGGCCACGAGCAGTACTTC. As protein: CASTAGSGHGHEQYF.

This clone was recorded once. The genes are TRBV6-1 and TRBJ2-3; 7 bases are a match to TRBD2. The CDR3 runs 18 residues. Trimming cost V 2 bases and J 0 bases; bases outside gene matches: 11. CDR1 and CDR2 (germline): MNHNS, SASEGT. The CDR3 reads CASSEIGLAAPSTDTQYF. The CDR3 DNA reads TGTGCCAGCAGTGAAATCGGCCTAGCGGCGCCTAGCACAGATACGCAGTATTTT.

J is TRBJ2-5 and V is TRBV6-1, with 10 bases fitting TRBD1. This CDR3 contains 15 residues. The ends lost 7 bases at V and 3 bases at J; junction bases unmatched: 8. CDR1 is MNHNS and CDR2 is SASEGT in the germline V gene. The CDR3 spells CASKDQGTGEETQYF. The CDR3 nucleotides are TGTGCCAGCAAGGACCAAGGGACAGGGGAAGAGACCCAGTACTTC.

The sample holds a few counts of this clone. This sequence joins TRBV14 and TRBJ1-2, with D perhaps TRBD1 (6 bases). Germline V CDR1 and CDR2: SGHDN, FVKESK. V lost 1 base and J lost 3, with 12 bases in between. This CDR3 is built from 15 residues. As DNA, the CDR3 is TGTGCCAGCAGCCAAGTAAGGGGGTTCGACTATGGCTACACCTTC. Translated, it gives CASSQVRGFDYGYTF.

This chain connects TRBV6-6 to TRBJ1-5; 9 bases match TRBD1. The trim removed 5 bases at V and 5 bases at J, leaving 4 bases unmatched. CDR3 size: 14 residues. Germline loops: CDR1 MNHNY, CDR2 SVGAGI (reference sequence). CDR3 region: CASSRGQGYQPQHF. CDR3 bases: TGTGCCAGCAGTCGGGGACAGGGATATCAGCCCCAGCATTTT.

This chain links TRBV30 with TRBJ2-5; weak D call: TRBD1 (6 bases). V lost 3 bases and J 5 bases, leaving 10 bases between the germline ends. The CDR3 totals 12 residues. The germline gives CDR1 GTSNPN, CDR2 SVGIG (reference sequence). CDR3 DNA sequence: TGTGCCTGGAGGAGGGGGTGGGAGACCCAGTACTTC. It encodes CAWRRGWETQYF.

This chain uses TRBV7-9 with TRBJ2-7, with TRBD1 matching 9 bases. V lost 4 bases, J lost 6 bases, and 7 bases stayed unmatched. The CDR3 has 14 residues. CDR1 SEHNR and CDR2 FQNEAQ come from the germline V gene (reference sequence). The chain's CDR3 is CASSSNRGRGEQYF. The CDR3 nucleotides are TGTGCCAGCAGCTCAAACAGGGGGCGAGGCGAGCAGTACTTC.

This clone was seen a few times. V is TRBV19 and J is TRBJ2-7; D possibly corresponds to TRBD2 (5 bases). The germline V and J ends were trimmed by 7 bases and 5 bases, with 18 bases remaining between them. Germline CDR1 is LNHDA and CDR2 is SQIVND (reference sequence). This CDR3 is 14 amino acids long. The CDR3 DNA sequence: TGTGCCAGTACCGGGCGCGAGGACTTGAACGAGCAGTACTTC. Its translation is CASTGREDLNEQYF.

The table lists this clone with a few counts. J is TRBJ2-7 and V is TRBV9; 13 bases match TRBD2. The V gene end was trimmed by 4 bases and the J gene end by 5 bases; junction bases not matched to a gene: 12. Germline CDR1 SGDLS, CDR2 YYNGEE. The CDR3 loop spans 17 amino acids. The CDR3 protein is CASSPGTSGIKGNEQYF. Written as DNA, the CDR3 is TGTGCCAGCAGCCCCGGGACTAGCGGGATTAAAGGGAACGAGCAGTACTTC.

The chain employs TRBV9 and TRBJ2-7, with TRBD1 matching over 7 bases. This CDR3 is built from 13 residues. From germline, CDR1 is SGDLS and CDR2 YYNGEE. V lost 3 bases and J lost 6; bases outside the gene matches: 6. CDR3 sequence: CASSADRVSEQYF. CDR3 coding DNA: TGTGCCAGCAGCGCCGACAGGGTTTCCGAGCAGTACTTC.

The CDR3, as DNA: TGTGCCAGCAGCGTAGACAGGGTTCCTGAAAAACTGTTTTTT. Translated, it gives CASSVDRVPEKLFF. The chain couples TRBV9 to TRBJ1-4; TRBD1 might be the D (6 bases). With 0 bases removed from V and 7 bases from J, the gap between germline ends came to 10 bases. The CDR3 is 14 residues long. The germline gives CDR1 SGDLS, CDR2 YYNGEE.

The V and J genes are TRBV27 and TRBJ2-7; 9 bases are a match to TRBD2. The CDR3 sequence is 15 residues long. V lost 4 bases and J lost 3; bases outside the gene matches: 7. Germline lookup yields CDR1 MNHEY and CDR2 SMNVEV (reference sequence). CDR3 nucleotides: TGTGCCAGCAGTTGTAAGCGGGGGGACTACTACGAGCAGTACTTC. Translated, it gives CASSCKRGDYYEQYF.

The chain uses TRBV27 and TRBJ2-6, with TRBD2 identical over 11 bases. The CDR3 is 18 amino acids. With 1 base clipped from V and 4 bases from J, the junction kept 6 bases outside the gene matches. CDR1 and CDR2 from the germline V gene are MNHEY and SMNVEV (reference sequence). Here the CDR3 DNA reads TGTGCCAGCAGTTTATGGGCGGGACTAGCGGCCGGGGCCAACGTCCTGACTTTC. Its protein product is CASSLWAGLAAGANVLTF.

This chain links TRBV28 with TRBJ1-1, with D tentatively TRBD1 (6 bases). CDR1 MDHEN and CDR2 SYDVKM come from the germline V gene. Trimming shortened V by 2 bases and J by 4 bases, and 14 bases separated the two germline ends. This CDR3 has 15 amino acids. This CDR3 reads CASSLTGGGGTEAFF. As DNA, the CDR3 is TGTGCCAGCAGTTTAACCGGGGGCGGGGGCACTGAAGCTTTCTTT.

This chain uses TRBV18 with TRBJ1-1; D is ambiguous. Deletions cut 2 bases from V and 1 base from J, with 11 bases between. The CDR3 contains 15 residues. Germline V gives CDR1 KGHSH, CDR2 LQKENI. The CDR3 coding sequence is TGTGCCAGCTCACCATCGCGGAAGACGAACACTGAAGCTTTCTTT. Its translation is CASSPSRKTNTEAFF.

V usage is TRBV6-1 and J usage is TRBJ2-2, with 12 bases that match TRBD1. V trimming: 1 base; J trimming: 1 base; junction bases outside the gene matches: 7. Germline V CDR1 and CDR2: MNHNS, SASEGT. The CDR3 totals 19 residues. This CDR3 is CASSEVRDRGQLNTGELFF. CDR3 bases: TGTGCCAGCAGTGAAGTTCGGGACAGGGGGCAGCTGAACACCGGGGAGCTGTTTTTT.

This sequence joins TRBV11-3 and TRBJ2-5, with TRBD2 matching 9 bases. The trim removed 5 bases at V and 7 bases at J, leaving 14 bases unmatched. Germline CDR1 is SGHNT and CDR2 is YENEEA. This CDR3 has 16 amino acids. The DNA of the CDR3 is TGTGCCAGCAGCCTTCCCCTAGCGGGAACCACTCGGACCCAGTACTTC. Translated: CASSLPLAGTTRTQYF.

The chain recombines TRBV28 with TRBJ1-4; D is possibly TRBD1 (5 bases). Trimming removed 5 bases from V and 5 bases from J, with 15 bases in between. The CDR3 length is 15 residues. Looked up from germline, CDR1 is MDHEN and CDR2 is SYDVKM. The CDR3 nucleotides are TGTGCCAGCAGTCCTGACAGAGCCCCCAATGAAAAACTGTTTTTT. Translation gives CASSPDRAPNEKLFF.

Only a few counts were recorded for this clone. This rearrangement joins TRBV2 to TRBJ2-7; tentative D call: TRBD1 (6 bases). Trimming removed 3 bases at V and 2 bases at J, with 11 bases between. Germline V gene data show CDR1 as SNHLY and CDR2 as FYNNEI. The CDR3 spans 14 residues. CDR3 sequence: CASSDRDNPYEQYF. CDR3 nucleotides: TGTGCCAGCAGTGACCGGGACAACCCCTACGAGCAGTACTTC.

The chain couples TRBV12-2 to TRBJ1-5. TRBV12-2 counts as a pseudogene. CDR3 length: 13 residues. CDR3: CASRSVQWSPQHF. The CDR3 DNA follows: TGTGCAAGTCGCTCGGTCCAATGGTCGCCCCAGCATTTT.